Listed below are T cell receptor beta chains from one sample, sequenced in a study of blood T cells in healthy people across ages. TCRdb processed the 5' RACE reads anew with MiXCR; each CDR3 protein has one entry. This sample has 1.5 million to 1.8 million distinct CDR3 sequences; 35% to 45% occur once, and the top ten carry roughly 3.7%. Sample: blood. The receptors originated from a woman aged 18-30 years in good health. The CDR3 runs from the conserved cysteine through the conserved F or W.

>TRBV20-1|TRBJ1-4
CSAVLATNEKLFF
>TRBV7-9|TRBJ1-5
CASSFGVQPQHF
>TRBV18|TRBJ2-3
CASSPPIGREKAETQYF
>TRBV29-1|TRBJ2-1
CSGVAVSSYNEQFF
>TRBV7-2|TRBJ2-1
CASSPGEASYNEQFF
>TRBV7-8|TRBJ2-3
CASSRQPGQSTDTQYF
>TRBV7-2|TRBJ2-7
CASSLETVKETRYF
>TRBV5-1|TRBJ2-7
CASSLVTGPSYEQYF
>TRBV15|TRBJ2-5
CATSRVPGDEQYF
>TRBV7-2|TRBJ2-7
CASSRDRVDYEQYF
>TRBV4-3|TRBJ2-1
CASSQDRGTYNEQFF
>TRBV28|TRBJ2-7
CASNPPRSSYEQYF
>TRBV6-5|TRBJ1-1
CASSYAAGNTEAFF
>TRBV18|TRBJ1-2
CASSPHRNGYTF
>TRBV7-2|TRBJ2-7
CASSLQRGTYEQYF
>TRBV12-5|TRBJ1-1
CASGLGQGTKAFF
>TRBV10-3|TRBJ1-4
CAISPELFATNEKLFF
>TRBV9|TRBJ2-1
CASSVDSEQFF
>TRBV27|TRBJ1-5
CASLGAPAGNQPQHF
>TRBV20-1|.
CSAQTMVEQYF
>TRBV5-1|TRBJ1-2
CASSLSRTEYGYTF
>TRBV28|TRBJ1-5
CASMRVIGQPQHF
>TRBV4-1|TRBJ1-1
CASSPGQGPMNTEAFF
>TRBV6-2/TRBV6-3|.
CASSQLAGPPINEQYF
>TRBV24-1|TRBJ1-2
CATSDQGRSGYTF
>TRBV6-2/TRBV6-3|TRBJ1-1
CASTFRERAFF
>TRBV30|.
CAWSDVYEQYF
>TRBV11-2|TRBJ1-2
CASSPRMGVNYGYTF
>TRBV7-9|TRBJ1-5
CASRNTPGRQPQHF
>TRBV11-2|TRBJ2-1
CASSYGGGPSNEQFF
>TRBV7-9|TRBJ2-3
CASSDSGRAGDTQYF
>TRBV18|TRBJ1-1
CASSPREDTEAFF
>TRBV6-5|TRBJ1-6
CASSIHRVGNSPLHF
>TRBV29-1|TRBJ2-3
CSGGVRGVGDTQYF
>TRBV11-2|TRBJ2-3
CASSARDSLTDTQYF
>TRBV7-9|TRBJ2-1
CASSWGLAGTFEQFF
>TRBV7-6|TRBJ2-1
CASSLNPSGKGEQFF
>TRBV7-2|TRBJ1-5
CASSLVAQPNQPQHF
>TRBV7-9|TRBJ1-1
CASRSTAGDTEAFF
>TRBV28|TRBJ2-5
CASSLLYGALETQYF
>TRBV5-5|TRBJ2-3
CASSLWLGVSTDTQYF
>TRBV12-3/TRBV12-4|TRBJ2-1
CASSQPLNEQFF
>TRBV6-5|TRBJ1-2
CASSYSTGMANYGYTF
>TRBV5-8|TRBJ2-1
CASSLFGTSGYNEQFF
>TRBV28|TRBJ2-4
CASSLPGIHIQYF
>TRBV3-1|TRBJ1-4
CASSQDYGTGKKLFF
>TRBV7-9|TRBJ1-6
CASSLTGGKYSPLHF
>TRBV6-2/TRBV6-3|.
CASARSYEQYF